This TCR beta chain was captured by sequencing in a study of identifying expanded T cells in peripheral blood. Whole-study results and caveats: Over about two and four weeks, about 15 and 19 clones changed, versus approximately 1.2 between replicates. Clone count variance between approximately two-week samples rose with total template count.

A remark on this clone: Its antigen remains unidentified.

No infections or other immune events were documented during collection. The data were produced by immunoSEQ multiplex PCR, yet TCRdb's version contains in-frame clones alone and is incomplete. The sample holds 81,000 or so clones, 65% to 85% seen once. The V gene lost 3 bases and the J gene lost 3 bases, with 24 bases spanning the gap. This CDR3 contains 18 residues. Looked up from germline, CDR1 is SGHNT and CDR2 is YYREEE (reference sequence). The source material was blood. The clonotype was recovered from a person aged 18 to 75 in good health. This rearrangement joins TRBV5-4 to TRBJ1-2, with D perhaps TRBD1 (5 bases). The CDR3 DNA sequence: TGTGCCAGCAGCTCCTATGAACCGCTCCGGGACGTACACTATGGCTACACCTTC. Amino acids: CASSSYEPLRDVHYGYTF.